These T cell receptor beta chains were read from a single sample in a study of blood T cell repertoires in COVID-19. Method: immunoSEQ multiplex PCR; TCRdb's copy keeps in-frame clones and lacks some. The sample consists of about 140,000 clones, about 80% of them appearing once. What was sequenced was peripheral blood. The receptors come from a human donor in a cohort sampled during active COVID-19. Both conserved end residues are part of each CDR3. The D gene is left open where the match is weak. Some rows have no size entry. The others give once, few or many, or a class for an expanded clone.

clone_size d_call j_call v_call cdr3_aa cdr3_nt
NA NA TRBJ1-1 TRBV7-9 CASSLRDTEAFF TGTGCCAGCAGCTTACGGGACACTGAAGCTTTCTTT
NA TRBD2 TRBJ2-1 TRBV18 CASSPPGLAGGKFYEQFF TGTGCCAGCTCACCACCGGGACTAGCGGGAGGGAAGTTCTATGAGCAGTTCTTC
NA TRBD2 TRBJ2-2 TRBV5-1 CASSLFSGRTGELFF TGCGCCAGCAGCTTGTTTAGCGGGAGAACCGGGGAGCTGTTTTTT
NA TRBD1 TRBJ2-5 TRBV29-1 CSVGNRQGALETQYF TGCAGCGTTGGGAACCGACAGGGGGCCTTGGAGACCCAGTACTTC
NA NA TRBJ2-7 TRBV3-1/TRBV3-2 CASSQDFSYEQYF TGTGCCAGCAGCCAAGATTTCAGCTACGAGCAGTACTTC
NA TRBD1 TRBJ1-2 TRBV7-9 CASGPQGAYGYTF TGTGCCAGCGGCCCCCAGGGGGCCTATGGCTACACCTTC
NA NA TRBJ1-3 TRBV5-6 CASSPAAGAGNTIYF TGTGCCAGCAGCCCGGCGGCGGGGGCGGGAAACACCATATATTTT
NA NA TRBJ2-1 TRBV29-1 CSVEAAMNEQFF TGCAGCGTTGAGGCAGCGATGAATGAGCAGTTCTTC
few TRBD2 TRBJ2-1 TRBV5-1 CASGLGVAGLNEQFF TGCGCCAGCGGTCTGGGGGTAGCGGGACTCAATGAGCAGTTCTTC
NA TRBD1 TRBJ1-2 TRBV7-2 CASSPRGQGGGYGYTF TGTGCCAGCAGCCCCCGGGGACAGGGGGGGGGCTATGGCTACACCTTC
NA NA TRBJ1-4 TRBV28 CASSTRGGNKLFF TGTGCCAGCAGTACCCGGGGGGGGAACAAACTGTTTTTT
few TRBD1 TRBJ2-1 TRBV9 CASSSRQGYNEQFF TGTGCCAGCAGCTCTAGACAGGGGTACAATGAGCAGTTCTTC
NA TRBD2 TRBJ2-1 TRBV29-1 CSVGGREQFF TGCAGCGTAGGCGGGAGGGAGCAGTTCTTC
NA NA TRBJ1-5 TRBV4-2 CASSPEQGAEPQHF TGTGCCAGCAGCCCAGAACAGGGTGCGGAGCCCCAGCATTTT
NA TRBD1 TRBJ1-2 TRBV19 CASSFYSGQGGYGYTF TGTGCCAGTAGTTTCTACTCTGGACAGGGAGGCTATGGCTACACCTTC
NA NA TRBJ2-1 TRBV6-6 CASVGSLYNEQFF TGTGCCAGCGTGGGCTCTCTCTACAATGAGCAGTTCTTC
NA NA TRBJ2-1 TRBV6-5 CASSSGGRINEQFF TGTGCCAGCAGTTCTGGGGGGAGGATCAATGAGCAGTTCTTC
NA NA TRBJ2-1 TRBV6-6 CASSLASPTYNEQFF TGTGCCAGCAGTTTGGCTAGTCCGACCTACAATGAGCAGTTCTTC
NA NA TRBJ1-2 TRBV5-5 CASRQVENYGYTF TGTGCCAGCAGACAGGTCGAGAACTATGGCTACACCTTC
NA TRBD1 TRBJ2-1 TRBV29-1 CSGGQGYNEQFF TGCAGCGGAGGACAGGGCTACAATGAGCAGTTCTTC
NA NA TRBJ1-6 TRBV28 CASISFRGGPYNSPLHF TGTGCCAGCATTAGCTTCAGGGGCGGTCCCTATAATTCACCCCTCCACTTT
NA NA TRBJ2-1 TRBV6-6 CASMEGGTSNEQFF TGTGCCAGCATGGAGGGAGGTACGAGCAATGAGCAGTTCTTC
NA NA TRBJ1-1 TRBV5-6 CASSLGPGDTEAFF TGTGCCAGCAGCTTGGGTCCAGGGGACACTGAAGCTTTCTTT
NA NA TRBJ1-3 TRBV19 CASSLHSISGNTIYF TGTGCCAGTAGCCTCCACAGTATCTCTGGAAACACCATATATTTT
once NA TRBJ1-5 TRBV15 CATSREALSDQPQHF TGTGCCACCAGCAGAGAGGCCCTCTCCGATCAGCCCCAGCATTTT
NA TRBD2 TRBJ2-5 TRBV28 CASSFGGGETQYF TGTGCCAGCAGTTTCGGGGGAGGGGAGACCCAGTACTTC
NA TRBD2 TRBJ2-1 TRBV28 CASSLVAGDGTPHLF TGTGCCAGCAGTTTAGTGGCGGGAGACGGGACCCCGCACCTCTTC
NA NA TRBJ2-7 TRBV5-1 CASSSTKTNTYEQYF TGCGCCAGCAGCTCCACAAAGACAAATACCTACGAGCAGTACTTC
once NA TRBJ1-2 TRBV3-1/TRBV3-2 CASSLGQRSGGYTF TGTGCCAGCAGCCTAGGACAGCGCAGTGGTGGCTACACCTTC
NA NA TRBJ2-2 TRBV3-1/TRBV3-2 CASSGEGYTGELFF TGTGCCAGCTCAGGGGAGGGGTACACCGGGGAGCTGTTTTTT
NA TRBD1 TRBJ1-1 TRBV19 CASSIGQGNTEAFF TGTGCCAGTAGTATCGGACAGGGGAACACTGAAGCTTTCTTT
NA TRBD1 TRBJ1-5 TRBV10-3 CAIRGTGQGQPQHF TGTGCCATCAGGGGGACAGGACAAGGTCAGCCCCAGCATTTT
NA TRBD2 TRBJ2-5 TRBV9 CASSAGLADETQYF TGTGCCAGCAGCGCGGGACTAGCGGACGAGACCCAGTACTTC
NA NA TRBJ1-3 TRBV28 CASRPPGRGGGNTIYF TGTGCCAGCAGGCCCCCAGGGCGGGGGGGCGGAAACACCATATATTTT
NA NA TRBJ1-1 TRBV3-1/TRBV3-2 CASSQNEGRREAFF TGTGCCAGCAGCCAAAATGAGGGGAGGCGAGAAGCTTTCTTT
NA NA TRBJ1-2 TRBV29-1 CSVEVPDSSNYGYTF TGCAGCGTTGAAGTCCCGGACAGCTCTAACTATGGCTACACCTTC
NA NA TRBJ1-5 TRBV7-2 CASSTSGAGNQPQHF TGTGCCAGCAGCACGAGTGGGGCTGGCAATCAGCCCCAGCATTTT
few TRBD2 TRBJ2-7 TRBV18 CASSPSGDSYEQYF TGTGCCAGCTCCCCTAGCGGGGACTCCTACGAGCAGTACTTC
NA NA TRBJ1-5 TRBV5-1 CASSLTDPNNQPQHF TGCGCCAGCAGCTTAACTGATCCCAACAATCAGCCCCAGCATTTT
NA NA TRBJ1-1 TRBV11-2 CASSFGGAAGNTEAFF TGTGCCAGCAGCTTTGGAGGGGCCGCCGGGAACACTGAAGCTTTCTTT
NA TRBD2 TRBJ2-2 TRBV7-8 CASSLTPGLATNTGELFF TGTGCCAGCAGCTTAACCCCGGGACTAGCCACTAACACCGGGGAGCTGTTTTTT
NA TRBD1 TRBJ2-5 TRBV19 CASSNTGGAETQYF TGTGCCAGTAGTAATACAGGGGGCGCGGAGACCCAGTACTTC
NA NA TRBJ1-1 TRBV6-5 CASRPPGRTEAFF TGTGCCAGCCGCCCCCCAGGGCGAACTGAAGCTTTCTTT
once NA TRBJ2-1 TRBV7-2 CASSPSGVEVATQFF TGTGCCAGCAGCCCCTCAGGGGTCGAGGTAGCGACACAGTTCTTC
NA TRBD1 TRBJ1-4 TRBV19 CASRGTANEKLFF TGTGCCAGTAGGGGGACAGCGAATGAAAAACTGTTTTTT
NA TRBD2 TRBJ2-3 TRBV4-2 CATGGRRDTDTQYF TGTGCCACGGGGGGAAGAAGAGACACAGATACGCAGTATTTT
NA NA TRBJ2-3 TRBV7-2 CASSSRSTTTDTQYF TGTGCCAGCAGCTCCAGGTCCACAACCACAGATACGCAGTATTTT
NA NA TRBJ2-1 TRBV7-9 CASSEALRDSYNEQFF TGTGCCAGCAGCGAAGCCCTTCGGGACTCCTACAATGAGCAGTTCTTC
NA NA TRBJ2-7 TRBV21-1 CASTADTESSYEQYF TGTGCCAGCACCGCGGACACCGAGAGCTCCTACGAGCAGTACTTC
NA TRBD1 TRBJ2-1 TRBV6-5 CASSSRQGAGTEQFF TGTGCCAGCAGTTCGAGGCAGGGGGCAGGTACTGAGCAGTTCTTC
once TRBD2 TRBJ2-7 TRBV27 CASSRSGRTLGEQYF TGTGCCAGCAGTCGTAGCGGGAGGACCCTTGGGGAGCAGTACTTC
few TRBD2 TRBJ2-7 TRBV18 CASSPGIAGGGYEQYF TGTGCCAGCTCACCAGGGATAGCGGGAGGGGGATACGAGCAGTACTTC